The 32 T cell receptor beta chains reported below all come from one sample, sequenced in a study of cytotoxic CD8 clonotypes in ibrutinib-treated CLL (dated by TCRdb to the early 2020s). Interpreted using the paper, the time point label stands for: approximately 11 months on ibrutinib. The library relied on the immunoSEQ multiplex PCR assay. TCRdb stores this immuneACCESS table with in-frame sequences only. Part of the clones is absent; in the studies checked, under half of the shortfall reflects unresolved V genes, and no reason is known for the rest. Within this sample are 150,000 or so clones, with 60% to 85% of them counted one time only. The ten largest clones represent around 30% of the sample. The specimen comprised PBMCs, sampled after 12 months of ibrutinib treatment. The receptors stem from a human donor with chronic lymphocytic leukemia.

The rearrangement uses TRBV7-6 and TRBJ2-7; TRBD1 matches at 9 bases. The CDR3 sequence is 17 residues long. V trimming: 1 base; J trimming: 3 bases; junction bases outside the gene matches: 10. Germline values: CDR1 SGHVS, CDR2 FNYEAQ. In DNA, the CDR3 is TGTGCCAGCAGCTTAGGGGTAGTAACAGGGGGCGGCTACGAGCAGTACTTC. It specifies CASSLGVVTGGGYEQYF.

V usage is TRBV6-9 and J usage is TRBJ2-7; 9 nucleotides align to TRBD1. The CDR3 is made up of 15 amino acids. CDR1 is MNHGY and CDR2 is SVAAGI in the germline V gene. V was pared by 5 bases and J by 9 bases, with 14 bases of the junction left unmatched. For the CDR3, the DNA is TGTGCCAGCAGTCAAATGACAGGGGGGGGCTCCAGGCAGTACTTC. It encodes CASSQMTGGGSRQYF.

Only a few counts were recorded for this clone. The V and J genes are TRBV30 and TRBJ1-1; no definite D call. Germline V gene lookup returns CDR1 GTSNPN and CDR2 SVGIG (reference sequence). This CDR3 has 13 residues. The germline V and J ends were trimmed by 2 bases and 1 base, with 8 bases remaining between them. The CDR3 nucleotides read TGTGCCTGGAGTACAAATACGAACACTGAAGCTTTCTTT. Residues: CAWSTNTNTEAFF.

This clone came up a few times. V and J are TRBV30 and TRBJ2-4; D gene ambiguous. This CDR3 contains 13 residues. V lost 7 bases, J lost 0 bases, and 10 bases lay in between. The germline V gene encodes CDR1 GTSNPN and CDR2 SVGIG (reference sequence). The DNA for the CDR3 is TGTGCCTACGAGGAGTTAGCCAAAAACATTCAGTACTTC. As protein: CAYEELAKNIQYF. Filled out from reference TRBV30 and TRBJ2-4, the complete variable domain reads SQTIHQWPATLVQPVGSPLSLECTVEGTSNPNLYWYRQAAGRGLQLLFYSVGIGQISSEVPQNLSASRPQDRQFILSSKKLLLSDSGFYLCAYEELAKNIQYFGAGTRLSVL.

The chain carries TRBV20-1 and TRBJ2-7; maybe TRBD2 (5 bases). CDR3 length: 10 amino acids. The germline V and J ends were trimmed by 3 bases and 7 bases, with 7 bases remaining between them. Germline V lookup: CDR1 DFQATT, CDR2 SNEGSKA (reference sequence). CDR3 loop: CSASSVEQYF. CDR3 DNA: TGCAGTGCTAGTAGCGTAGAGCAGTACTTC.

The chain's CDR3 is CAISGEYGYTF. The CDR3 DNA follows: TGTGCCATCAGTGGGGAGTATGGCTACACCTTC. This chain uses TRBV10-3 with TRBJ1-2; unclear D gene. The germline gives CDR1 ENHRY, CDR2 SYGVKD. The CDR3 consists of 11 residues. Between the trimmed V and J ends, which lost 4 bases and 5 bases, there was a span of 5 bases.

V and J are TRBV9 and TRBJ1-2; D is unresolved. Germline-derived CDR1 and CDR2 are SGDLS and YYNGEE. V was cut by 0 bases and J by 5 bases, with 11 bases left in between. The CDR3 spans 14 residues. CDR3 loop: CASSVDVTMYGYTF. In DNA form, the CDR3 reads TGTGCCAGCAGCGTAGATGTGACAATGTATGGCTACACCTTC.

This chain links TRBV27 with TRBJ2-7; 7 bases match TRBD1. Per germline, CDR1 MNHEY and CDR2 SMNVEV (reference sequence). The CDR3 is 16 amino acids. With V trimmed by 9 bases and J by 4 bases, 18 bases remained unmatched. CDR3 sequence (DNA): TGTGCCAGGGGGCGCTTGCGGACAGGCGACCTGTACGAGCAGTACTTC. Protein: CARGRLRTGDLYEQYF.

The chain combines TRBV6-5 with TRBJ1-2; D is unclear. The CDR3 covers 15 residues. V was trimmed by 8 bases and J by 1 base, leaving 17 bases between them. Germline V CDR1 and CDR2: MNHEY, SVGAGI. The CDR3 reads CASQEGWGGNYGYTF. The CDR3 DNA reads TGTGCCAGCCAGGAGGGTTGGGGTGGTAACTATGGCTACACCTTC.

This rearrangement joins TRBV18 to TRBJ2-7; D unresolved. This CDR3 has 12 amino acids. Trimming cost V 6 bases and J 2 bases, with 8 bases left between them. The V gene's germline CDR1 is KGHSH and CDR2 LQKENI. Here the CDR3 reads CASSATAYEQYF. CDR3 nucleotides: TGTGCCAGCTCGGCTACAGCCTACGAGCAGTACTTC.

V and J are TRBV5-1 and TRBJ2-3; 12 positions agree with TRBD2. The CDR3 consists of 17 residues. Losses at the gene ends were 4 bases for V and 2 bases for J; bases not matched to a gene: 8. The germline gives CDR1 SGHRS, CDR2 YFSETQ. The CDR3 DNA sequence: TGCGCCAGCAGCCACCTTCTAGCGGGGGGGATCACAGATACGCAGTATTTT. This gives the protein CASSHLLAGGITDTQYF.

The rearrangement links TRBV7-9 to TRBJ2-7; D is undetermined. The CDR3 spans 14 residues. Germline values: CDR1 SEHNR, CDR2 FQNEAQ (reference sequence). The V and J ends lost 3 bases and 1 base respectively, with 10 bases between them. CDR3 bases: TGTGCCAGCAGCTTCAACCGGTTATCCTACGAGCAGTACTTC. Translation gives CASSFNRLSYEQYF.

V usage is TRBV11-2 and J usage is TRBJ1-1; D ambiguous. The CDR3 length is 13 residues. CDR1 SGHAT and CDR2 FQNNGV come from the germline V gene. Trimming took off 0 bases at V and 1 base at J, with 3 bases between the two ends. CDR3 residues: CASSLEKNTEAFF. CDR3 bases: TGTGCCAGCAGCTTAGAGAAGAACACTGAAGCTTTCTTT.

The V call is TRBV10-2, the J call TRBJ1-2, with a weak D call TRBD1 (5 bases). Germline loops: CDR1 WSHSY, CDR2 SAAADI. Trimming pared 0 bases from V and 4 bases from J, leaving 9 bases between. There are 14 residues in the CDR3. CDR3 amino acids: CASSESTGLYGYTF. Here the CDR3 DNA reads TGCGCCAGCAGTGAGTCTACAGGACTCTATGGCTACACCTTC.

The chain has TRBV20-1 and TRBJ2-7; D gene ambiguous. V lost 4 bases and J lost 5, with 9 bases in between. The germline gives CDR1 DFQATT, CDR2 SNEGSKA (reference sequence). This CDR3 contains 11 residues. CDR3 nucleotides: TGCAGTGCTACAAAACAGAACGAGCAGTACTTC. The encoded protein is CSATKQNEQYF.

This chain connects TRBV2 to TRBJ1-1; D gene ambiguous. Deletions cut 8 bases from V and 0 bases from J, with 16 bases between. The CDR3 has 15 amino acids. Germline-derived CDR1 and CDR2 are SNHLY and FYNNEI. The CDR3 nucleotides read TGTGCCAGCGCATTGGATCCGACCATGAACACTGAAGCTTTCTTT. This sequence encodes CASALDPTMNTEAFF.

The chain is built from TRBV2 and TRBJ2-7; TRBD1 might be the D (5 bases). CDR1 is SNHLY, CDR2 FYNNEI, per germline. This CDR3 contains 14 residues. Trimming removed 4 bases from V and 0 bases from J, with 10 bases in between. Written as DNA, the CDR3 is TGTGCCAGCAGTGCTGACAGTCTCTCCTACGAGCAGTACTTC. Amino acids: CASSADSLSYEQYF. The whole variable domain, remainder taken from reference TRBV2 and TRBJ2-7, is EPEVTQTPSHQVTQMGQEVILRCVPISNHLYFYWYRQILGQKVEFLVSFYNNEISEKSEIFDDQFSVERPDGSNFTLKIRSTKLEDSAMYFCASSADSLSYEQYFGPGTRLTVT.

The chain has TRBV29-1 and TRBJ2-4; D ambiguous. The CDR3 has 11 residues. The V gene lost 4 bases and the J gene lost 5 bases, with 6 bases spanning the gap. The V gene's germline CDR1 is SQVTM and CDR2 ANQGSEA. In nucleotides, the CDR3 is TGCAGCGTTGGCTCGCAAAACATTCAGTACTTC. Its protein product is CSVGSQNIQYF. The full variable domain, in which reference TRBV29-1 and TRBJ2-4 provide the parts outside the CDR3, is SAVISQKPSRDICQRGTSLTIQCQVDSQVTMMFWYRQQPGQSLTLIATANQGSEATYESGFVIDKFPISRPNLTFSTLTVSNMSPEDSSIYLCSVGSQNIQYFGAGTRLSVL.

Ten or more counts support this clone. The chain joins TRBV2 to TRBJ1-5; perhaps TRBD1 as D (6 bases). Trimming cost V 3 bases and J 2 bases, with 11 bases left between them. CDR3 length: 15 amino acids. CDR1 is SNHLY, CDR2 FYNNEI, per germline. CDR3 DNA sequence: TGTGCCAGCAGTGAGGGGGACATACGCAATCAGCCCCAGCATTTT. Encoded protein: CASSEGDIRNQPQHF. The whole variable domain, remainder taken from reference TRBV2 and TRBJ1-5, is EPEVTQTPSHQVTQMGQEVILRCVPISNHLYFYWYRQILGQKVEFLVSFYNNEISEKSEIFDDQFSVERPDGSNFTLKIRSTKLEDSAMYFCASSEGDIRNQPQHFGDGTRLSIL.

V gene TRBV5-1 combines with J gene TRBJ2-5; 9 nucleotides match TRBD2. The CDR3 sequence is 14 residues long. The V gene end was trimmed by 0 bases and the J gene end by 6 bases; junction bases not matched to a gene: 3. Germline lookup yields CDR1 SGHRS and CDR2 YFSETQ. The DNA for the CDR3 is TGCGCCAGCAGCTTGGCGGGGACTAGCCAGACCCAGTACTTC. Amino acids: CASSLAGTSQTQYF.

In this sample, this clone turned up a few times. The chain joins TRBV7-9 to TRBJ1-6; TRBD1 agrees at 9 bases. V lost 5 bases and J lost 0; bases outside the gene matches: 5. This CDR3 has 17 residues. The germline V gene has CDR1 SEHNR and CDR2 FQNEAQ (reference sequence). CDR3 sequence (DNA): TGTGCCAGCAGCGGGACAGGGCCCAGCTCCTATAATTCACCCCTCCACTTT. Protein product: CASSGTGPSSYNSPLHF.

The CDR3 is CASSYLQGYNEQFF. The CDR3 bases are TGTGCCAGCAGTTACCTACAGGGCTACAATGAGCAGTTCTTC. The rearrangement joins TRBV6-5 to TRBJ2-1, with D possibly being TRBD1 (6 bases). Between the trimmed V and J ends, which lost 2 bases and 3 bases, there was a span of 8 bases. CDR1 MNHEY and CDR2 SVGAGI come from the germline V gene. This CDR3 has 14 amino acids.

The chain couples TRBV30 to TRBJ1-5; D is unresolved. This CDR3 region has 12 residues. V was trimmed by 3 bases and J by 7 bases, leaving 10 bases between them. Per the germline V gene, CDR1 is GTSNPN and CDR2 is SVGIG (reference sequence). The CDR3 nucleotides read TGTGCCTGGAGCGAAACGGGGCAGCCCCAGCATTTT. Translating gives CAWSETGQPQHF.

J is TRBJ2-5 and V is TRBV15; the D call may be TRBD1 or TRBD2 (5 bases each). V lost 4 bases and J lost 2, with 11 bases in between. CDR3 length: 14 residues. Germline lookup yields CDR1 LNHNV and CDR2 YYDKDF (reference sequence). The CDR3 spells CATSNAGSQETQYF. CDR3 sequence (DNA): TGTGCCACCAGCAATGCAGGGAGTCAAGAGACCCAGTACTTC.

J is TRBJ2-5 and V is TRBV5-4, with D possibly TRBD2 on 5 matching bases. V lost 0 bases, J lost 4 bases, and 10 bases lay in between. CDR3 length equals 14 residues. Per the germline V gene, CDR1 is SGHNT and CDR2 is YYREEE (reference sequence). The CDR3 protein is CASSLGGLAETQYF. CDR3 nucleotide sequence: TGTGCCAGCAGCTTGGGCGGGTTAGCAGAGACCCAGTACTTC.

The V gene is TRBV7-9, the J gene TRBJ2-7, with D unclear. The CDR3 is 14 amino acids. Deletions cut 1 base from V and 2 bases from J, with 9 bases between. Per the germline V gene, CDR1 is SEHNR and CDR2 is FQNEAQ (reference sequence). The CDR3 loop reads CASSLGSVPYEQYF. The CDR3 region has the DNA TGTGCCAGCAGCTTAGGAAGCGTACCCTACGAGCAGTACTTC.

This rearrangement joins TRBV7-9 to TRBJ1-3; unclear D gene. In germline, CDR1 is SEHNR, CDR2 FQNEAQ (reference sequence). There are 15 residues in the CDR3. Trimming stripped 8 bases from V and 2 bases from J, with 16 bases between. The CDR3 nucleotides read TGTGCCAGCTTACGACGCGGCGGGACTGGAAACACCATATATTTT. This encodes CASLRRGGTGNTIYF.

The chain employs TRBV7-6 and TRBJ1-5; no definite D call. The CDR3 totals 15 residues. V lost 0 bases and J lost 9, with 15 bases in between. Per the germline V gene, CDR1 is SGHVS and CDR2 is FNYEAQ. CDR3 sequence: CASSLAQGSFGPQHF. Here the CDR3 DNA reads TGTGCCAGCAGCTTAGCGCAAGGTTCTTTTGGGCCCCAGCATTTT.

A few counts support this clone. This chain uses TRBV5-1 with TRBJ2-7; TRBD2 aligns across 10 bases. V gave up 5 bases and J gave up 2 bases; unmatched junction bases: 10. Germline CDR1 SGHRS, CDR2 YFSETQ. The CDR3 length is 16 residues. The CDR3 loop is CASRKTGTSATYEQYF. The CDR3 nucleotides are TGCGCCAGCAGAAAGACCGGGACTAGCGCCACCTACGAGCAGTACTTC.

The chain couples TRBV28 to TRBJ2-7; 11 bases line up with TRBD1. The CDR3 loop spans 15 amino acids. V trimming: 6 bases; J trimming: 4 bases; junction bases outside the gene matches: 8. CDR1 is MDHEN, CDR2 SYDVKM, per germline. The CDR3 sequence is CASRDGQGASYEQYF. The CDR3 nucleotides read TGTGCCAGCAGGGATGGACAGGGGGCTTCGTACGAGCAGTACTTC.

The CDR3 spells CASGHGTGGQPQHF. For the CDR3, the DNA is TGTGCCAGCGGCCATGGGACAGGGGGTCAGCCCCAGCATTTT. This sequence joins TRBV5-6 and TRBJ1-5; 11 bases map to TRBD1. CDR1 and CDR2 (germline): SGHDT, YYEEEE. With V trimmed by 7 bases and J by 6 bases, 6 bases remained unmatched. This CDR3 comprises 14 residues.

This clone was seen only once. V and J are TRBV30 and TRBJ2-7; 14 bases line up with TRBD2. V was pared by 2 bases and J by 7 bases, with 7 bases of the junction left unmatched. The V gene's germline CDR1 is GTSNPN and CDR2 SVGIG (reference sequence). CDR3 length: 15 amino acids. The CDR3 loop is CAWSTGLAGGGEQYF. The CDR3 nucleotides read TGTGCCTGGAGTACTGGACTAGCGGGGGGAGGTGAGCAGTACTTC.